Listed here are 15 T cell receptor beta chains from one sample, sequenced in a study of early T cells in non-severe SARS-CoV-2 infection. Using its own MiXCR run on the 5' RACE reads, TCRdb lists one record per CDR3 protein. The table records about 35,000 distinct CDR3 sequences, roughly 5.7% of them present only once. Specimen: whole blood. These receptors were collected from an adult who was a healthcare worker with PCR-confirmed SARS-CoV-2 infection or an uninfected control (not recorded which).

This clonotype has at least ten counts. The chain employs TRBV7-8 and TRBJ2-3; 14 bases agree with TRBD2. The CDR3 totals 18 residues. CDR1 SGHVS and CDR2 FQNEAQ come from the germline V gene. J gave up 4 bases and V 5 bases, and 11 bases lay outside the gene matches. CDR3 region: CASSQRGTSGSRADTQYF. The CDR3 DNA reads TGTGCCAGCAGCCAGCGCGGGACTAGCGGGAGTCGAGCAGATACGCAGTATTTT.

This clonotype was detected many times. The chain employs TRBV4-2 and TRBJ2-2; D perhaps matches TRBD1 (6 bases). Germline CDR1 is LGHNA and CDR2 is YNFKEQ. The CDR3 is 14 amino acids. Trimming left V 6 bases short and J 5 bases short, with 13 bases between. The CDR3 is CASRVLGGTGELFF. The CDR3, as DNA: TGTGCCAGCAGAGTACTAGGGGGAACCGGGGAGCTGTTTTTT.

This clonotype was counted ten times or more. The chain joins TRBV2 to TRBJ2-1; 7 nucleotides align to TRBD2. This CDR3 has 14 residues. J was trimmed by 5 bases and V by 8 bases; bases with no gene match: 9. Germline CDR1 and CDR2: SNHLY and FYNNEI. The CDR3 DNA reads as TGTGCCAGCGGTGCGGCGGGAGTGAACAATGAGCAGTTCTTC. Translating gives CASGAAGVNNEQFF.

Ten or more counts support this clonotype. DNA for the CDR3: TGCGCCAGCAGCCAATCGTTCGAGTTCTCCTACAATGAGCAGTTCTTC. Its protein is CASSQSFEFSYNEQFF. The chain is built from TRBV4-3 and TRBJ2-1; D call uncertain. The V end was cut by 2 bases, the J end by 0 bases, with 11 bases between. Germline assignment: CDR1 LGHNA and CDR2 YSLEER. This CDR3 has 16 residues.

V and J are TRBV7-2 and TRBJ1-1, with D unresolved. The CDR3 spans 17 residues. Germline loops: CDR1 SGHTA, CDR2 FQGNSA. Between the trimmed V and J ends, which lost 1 base and 3 bases, there was a span of 18 bases. CDR3 region: CASSLDAPGFLDTEAFF. DNA of the CDR3: TGTGCCAGCAGCTTAGACGCCCCAGGCTTTTTGGACACTGAAGCTTTCTTT.

V and J are TRBV24-1 and TRBJ2-3, with D possibly matching TRBD2 (5 bases). V dropped 4 bases and J dropped 6 bases, with 13 bases sitting between them. The germline V gene encodes CDR1 KGHDR and CDR2 SFDVKD. This CDR3 has 14 residues. CDR3 DNA sequence: TGTGCCACCAGTGACAAGCGGAACCCTGATACGCAGTATTTT. Amino acids: CATSDKRNPDTQYF.

The J gene is TRBJ2-5, the V gene TRBV9; the match to TRBD1 covers 9 bases. The CDR3 runs to 15 residues. Germline V gene lookup returns CDR1 SGDLS and CDR2 YYNGEE. The trim removed 2 bases at V and 5 bases at J, leaving 7 bases unmatched. The CDR3 sequence is CASSVGQGGRETQYF. CDR3 bases: TGTGCCAGCAGCGTGGGACAGGGTGGAAGGGAGACCCAGTACTTC.

The sample holds many counts of this clonotype. The chain uses TRBV12-5 and TRBJ2-7; 7 bases are shared with TRBD1. CDR1 and CDR2 from the germline V gene are LGHNT and FRNRAP. With 5 bases clipped from V and 2 bases from J, the junction kept 9 bases outside the gene matches. The CDR3 length is 15 residues. The CDR3, as DNA: TGTGCTAGTGGTCCGGGACAGCCGGGGACCTACGAGCAGTACTTC. Its protein is CASGPGQPGTYEQYF.

This clonotype was counted ten times or more. This chain uses TRBV20-1 with TRBJ2-7, with 10 bases fitting TRBD2. V dropped 2 bases and J dropped 6; count of bases not matched to a gene: 4. Looked up from germline, CDR1 is DFQATT and CDR2 is SNEGSKA (reference sequence). The CDR3 sequence is 13 residues long. The CDR3 region has the DNA TGCAGTGCTAGACTAGCGGGAGTAGCCGAGCAGTACTTC. Its translation: CSARLAGVAEQYF.

This clonotype occurred a few times. This chain joins TRBV27 and TRBJ1-6, with 9 nucleotides matching TRBD1. Trimming cost V 11 bases and J 11 bases; bases outside gene matches: 16. The V gene's germline CDR1 is MNHEY and CDR2 SMNVEV (reference sequence). The CDR3 totals 15 residues. CDR3 protein: CAGSIPRDRVAPLHF. In DNA form, the CDR3 reads TGTGCCGGTTCAATTCCCCGGGACAGGGTAGCACCCCTCCACTTT.

This clonotype was counted ten times or more. The rearrangement joins TRBV10-3 to TRBJ1-1, with D possibly being TRBD1 (6 bases). Germline CDR1 ENHRY, CDR2 SYGVKD. Trimming shortened V by 6 bases and J by 4 bases, and 15 bases separated the two germline ends. CDR3 length equals 14 residues. CDR3 DNA sequence: TGTGCCATCAGCAACACACAGGGCGGCACTGAAGCTTTCTTT. The encoded protein is CAISNTQGGTEAFF.

This clonotype came up many times. The chain employs TRBV7-2 and TRBJ2-2; TRBD2 aligns across 10 bases. After removal of 6 bases from V and 4 bases from J, the junction contained 2 bases not matched to a gene. This CDR3 has 14 residues. The germline gives CDR1 SGHTA, CDR2 FQGNSA. CDR3 bases: TGTGCCAGCAGGTCTAGCGGGAGCACCGGGGAGCTGTTTTTT. Translating it yields CASRSSGSTGELFF.

The sample holds many counts of this clonotype. The chain has TRBV5-1 and TRBJ2-3; no clear D. Germline CDR1 reads SGHRS; CDR2 reads YFSETQ. The CDR3 runs 15 residues. With 0 bases removed from V and 5 bases from J, the gap between germline ends came to 13 bases. CDR3 bases: TGCGCCAGCAGCTTGGTCTCCCTCCCTATAGATACGCAGTATTTT. This sequence encodes CASSLVSLPIDTQYF.

This clonotype occurred a few times. The J gene is TRBJ1-4, the V gene TRBV6-2 or TRBV6-3; no reliable D call. The CDR3 covers 13 residues. V dropped 7 bases and J dropped 7 bases, with 13 bases sitting between them. CDR1 is MNHEY, CDR2 SVGEGT, per germline. The CDR3 DNA follows: TGTGCCAGCATTTCTTGGTACGGTGAAAAACTGTTTTTT. Residues: CASISWYGEKLFF.

There are many counts of this clonotype. The chain uses TRBV5-4 and TRBJ2-5; D gene uncertain. Between the trimmed V and J ends, which lost 0 bases and 2 bases, there was a span of 8 bases. There are 14 residues in the CDR3. Germline V CDR1 and CDR2: SGHNT, YYREEE (reference sequence). The CDR3 DNA reads TGTGCCAGCAGCTTGGGACAAACGCAAGAGACCCAGTACTTC. Its protein is CASSLGQTQETQYF. The full variable domain, its missing parts supplied by reference TRBV5-4 and TRBJ2-5, is ETGVTQSPTHLIKTRGQQVTLRCSSQSGHNTVSWYQQALGQGPQFIFQYYREEENGRGNFPPRFSGLQFPNYSSELNVNALELDDSALYLCASSLGQTQETQYFGPGTRLLVL.